The 21 T cell receptor beta chains given below trace back to one sample, sequenced in a study of vaccination and CD4 T cells after COVID-19. No antigen is known for these receptors. Researchers used the Oncomine TCR Beta short-read assay to sequence DNA from cultured CD4+ T cells. A single record per CDR3 protein comes from TCRdb applying MiXCR to the PCR reads. The sample includes 7,000 to 10,000 distinct CDR3 sequences, about 70% of them seen just once. Noted treatment: roughly nine-day PBMC culture with coronavirus spike peptide pools or control peptides (ViraFEST assay). What was sequenced was CD4+ T cells from blood, cultured in vitro. All receptors derive from a human donor who had recovered from COVID-19.

The V gene is TRBV30, the J gene TRBJ1-2, with 12 positions matching TRBD1. This CDR3 has 12 residues. CDR1 GTSNPN and CDR2 SVGIG come from the germline V gene (reference sequence). The CDR3 sequence: CAGTGGLYGYTF. For the CDR3, the DNA is TGTGCTGGGACAGGGGGCCTCTATGGCTACACCTTC.

The chain employs TRBV7-9 and TRBJ2-7; D may be TRBD1 (5 bases). V was clipped by 2 bases and J by 3 bases, with 8 bases between them. Germline CDR1 and CDR2: SEHNR and FQNEAQ (reference sequence). This CDR3 comprises 13 residues. The CDR3 spells CASSLSRDYEQYF. CDR3 sequence (DNA): TGTGCCAGCAGCTTAAGCAGGGACTACGAGCAGTACTTC.

V and J are TRBV20-1 and TRBJ1-2; TRBD1 matches 10 bases. The V and J ends lost 6 bases and 8 bases, in that order; junction bases with no gene match: 12. Germline CDR1 DFQATT, CDR2 SNEGSKA (reference sequence). The CDR3 sequence is 14 residues long. Written as DNA, the CDR3 is TGCAGTGCCCTAAAACCGGGACAGGGGATCGGCTACACCTTC. Translation gives CSALKPGQGIGYTF.

The chain combines TRBV19 with TRBJ1-2, with a weak D call TRBD1 (6 bases). In germline, CDR1 is LNHDA, CDR2 SQIVND (reference sequence). CDR3 length: 14 amino acids. Trimming stripped 6 bases from V and 4 bases from J, with 15 bases between. In DNA form, the CDR3 reads TGTGCCAGTAGGACGACCCAGGGGATCTATGGCTACACCTTC. Its translation is CASRTTQGIYGYTF.

The chain employs TRBV12-3 or TRBV12-4 and TRBJ1-2; D unresolved. The CDR3 totals 13 residues. Trimming removed 2 bases from V and 5 bases from J, with 9 bases in between. DNA of the CDR3: TGTGCCAGCAGTTTAAATGGAATTTATGGCTACACCTTC. It encodes CASSLNGIYGYTF.

The CDR3 protein is CASSVRGSHGYTF. DNA for the CDR3: TGTGCCAGTAGTGTCAGGGGATCGCATGGCTACACCTTC. This chain joins TRBV19 and TRBJ1-2; TRBD1 is a possible D gene (6 bases). Germline V gene data show CDR1 as LNHDA and CDR2 as SQIVND (reference sequence). CDR3 size: 13 residues. With 5 bases removed from V and 6 bases from J, the gap between germline ends came to 13 bases.

This clonotype was observed a few times. This chain connects TRBV7-9 to TRBJ1-5; 7 nucleotides match TRBD1. The CDR3 covers 15 residues. Trimming at V came to 0 bases and at J to 7 bases, leaving 6 bases not matched to a gene. Germline-derived CDR1 and CDR2 are SEHNR and FQNEAQ (reference sequence). As DNA, the CDR3 is TGTGCCAGCAGCTTAGCACAGGGGCAGGCCCAGCCCCAGCATTTT. Translating gives CASSLAQGQAQPQHF.

V usage is TRBV20-1 and J usage is TRBJ2-7, with 10 bases lining up with TRBD1. Trimming at V came to 4 bases and at J to 5 bases, leaving 5 bases not matched to a gene. This CDR3 is built from 13 residues. Looked up from germline, CDR1 is DFQATT and CDR2 is SNEGSKA (reference sequence). CDR3 residues: CSANRDRGHEQYF. CDR3 coding DNA: TGCAGTGCTAACCGGGACAGGGGACACGAGCAGTACTTC.

This clonotype is categorized as medium-sized. The V gene is TRBV6-1, the J gene TRBJ2-5; D assignment may be TRBD1 or TRBD2 (5 bases each). Trimming removed 5 bases from V and 5 bases from J, with 21 bases in between. This CDR3 has 16 residues. Germline loops: CDR1 MNHNS, CDR2 SASEGT. CDR3 sequence (DNA): TGTGCCAGCAGTCCCCCTAGGGACCTAGTACGGGAGACCCAGTACTTC. It yields the protein CASSPPRDLVRETQYF.

This rearrangement joins TRBV2 to TRBJ1-5; 8 bases map to TRBD1. With 4 bases clipped from V and 6 bases from J, the junction kept 8 bases outside the gene matches. CDR1 SNHLY and CDR2 FYNNEI come from the germline V gene. The CDR3 is 15 amino acids. The CDR3 sequence: CASSAGGLISQPQHF. In nucleotides, the CDR3 is TGTGCCAGCAGTGCAGGGGGCTTAATTAGTCAGCCCCAGCATTTT. Using reference TRBV2 and TRBJ1-5 for the parts outside the CDR3, the full variable domain is EPEVTQTPSHQVTQMGQEVILRCVPISNHLYFYWYRQILGQKVEFLVSFYNNEISEKSEIFDDQFSVERPDGSNFTLKIRSTKLEDSAMYFCASSAGGLISQPQHFGDGTRLSIL.

Here the CDR3 reads CASRAGTSGSYEQYF. In nucleotides, the CDR3 is TGTGCCAGCAGGGCCGGGACTAGCGGCTCCTACGAGCAGTACTTC. The chain links TRBV6-1 to TRBJ2-7; 11 nucleotides agree with TRBD2. CDR1 and CDR2 from the germline V gene are MNHNS and SASEGT. This CDR3 contains 15 residues. The J segment lost 0 bases and the V segment lost 6 bases, leaving 4 bases of the junction unmatched.

The V call is TRBV6-2 or TRBV6-3, the J call TRBJ1-2; a possible D gene is TRBD1 (5 bases). There are 14 residues in the CDR3. Trimming shortened V by 5 bases and J by 3 bases, and 13 bases separated the two germline ends. The germline V gene encodes CDR1 MNHEY and CDR2 SVGEGT. DNA for the CDR3: TGTGCCAGCAGTCACCTGGGGGTAGACTATGGCTACACCTTC. Translation gives CASSHLGVDYGYTF.

The rearrangement links TRBV5-1 to TRBJ1-2; 7 bases line up with TRBD1. The junction had 6 bases not matched to a gene; V was cut back by 0 bases and J by 4 bases. This CDR3 comprises 15 residues. Germline V gene data show CDR1 as SGHRS and CDR2 as YFSETQ. CDR3: CASSLEGASSYGYTF. As DNA, the CDR3 is TGCGCCAGCAGCTTGGAGGGGGCGTCTAGCTATGGCTACACCTTC.

The chain joins TRBV10-3 to TRBJ2-3; 9 bases align to TRBD2. Germline loops: CDR1 ENHRY, CDR2 SYGVKD. V lost 7 bases and J lost 4; bases outside the gene matches: 6. The CDR3 spans 14 residues. CDR3 region: CAIKEAGGADTQYF. CDR3 DNA: TGTGCCATCAAGGAAGCGGGGGGTGCAGATACGCAGTATTTT.

The rearrangement uses TRBV12-3 or TRBV12-4 and TRBJ1-1; no reliable D call. The CDR3 runs to 13 residues. Trimming shortened V by 3 bases and J by 7 bases, and 12 bases separated the two germline ends. In DNA, the CDR3 is TGTGCCAGCAGTTTGCAAGGTGAGGGTGAAGCTTTCTTT. Translated, it gives CASSLQGEGEAFF.

This clonotype has only a few counts. The chain links TRBV7-9 to TRBJ2-7, with D hard to call. The CDR3 extends over 13 amino acids. Trimming stripped 1 base from V and 2 bases from J, with 6 bases between. Germline V lookup: CDR1 SEHNR, CDR2 FQNEAQ (reference sequence). DNA for the CDR3: TGTGCCAGCAGCTTAGTGTTTCCCTACGAGCAGTACTTC. The encoded protein is CASSLVFPYEQYF.

This clonotype has a handful of counts. The V call is TRBV6-4, the J call TRBJ1-2; no clear D. CDR3 length: 12 residues. The germline V gene encodes CDR1 MRHNA and CDR2 SNTAGT. V shed 2 bases and J shed 4 bases, with 5 bases lying between them. CDR3: CASSDRRYGYTF. CDR3 bases: TGTGCCAGCAGTGACAGGCGCTATGGCTACACCTTC.

The chain uses TRBV20-1 and TRBJ1-1, with D perhaps TRBD1 (5 bases). The germline V gene has CDR1 DFQATT and CDR2 SNEGSKA (reference sequence). CDR3 size: 14 residues. The ends were cut back, 3 bases at V and 0 bases at J, with 11 bases in the middle. Here the CDR3 DNA reads TGCAGTGCTAGTAGGGGTAACATGAACACTGAAGCTTTCTTT. Encoded protein: CSASRGNMNTEAFF.

This chain uses TRBV20-1 with TRBJ1-2; D not certain. The V gene lost 5 bases and the J gene lost 0 bases, with 7 bases spanning the gap. The CDR3 is made up of 12 amino acids. Germline assignment: CDR1 DFQATT and CDR2 SNEGSKA (reference sequence). The CDR3 nucleotides are TGCAGTGCTGGTTTAGCTAACTATGGCTACACCTTC. Amino acid sequence: CSAGLANYGYTF.

In its sample, this clonotype is large. This chain uses TRBV20-1 with TRBJ1-2; D is unresolved. The CDR3 consists of 11 residues. Germline values: CDR1 DFQATT, CDR2 SNEGSKA (reference sequence). The V and J ends lost 3 bases and 7 bases respectively, with 9 bases between them. CDR3 sequence reads: CSASRLPGYTF. In DNA form, the CDR3 reads TGCAGTGCTAGTCGGCTCCCTGGCTACACCTTC.

This clonotype has only a few counts. The rearrangement links TRBV10-1 to TRBJ1-5, with D possibly TRBD1 on 5 matching bases. The V end was cut by 2 bases, the J end by 7 bases, with 12 bases between. The CDR3 sequence is 14 residues long. Germline V gene sequence: CDR1 WNHNN, CDR2 SYGVQD (reference sequence). In nucleotides, the CDR3 is TGCGCCAGCAGTGAGGTGGCGGGGGGGCAGCCCCAGCATTTT. It codes for CASSEVAGGQPQHF.